This passage covers 3 T cell receptor beta chains from one sample sequenced in a study of blood T cell repertoires in COVID-19. This table comes from immunoSEQ multiplex PCR, and its TCRdb copy is limited to in-frame clones, with some not included. The sample shows approximately 61,000 clones, about 86% of them seen only once. Sequenced input: peripheral blood. The receptors stem from a woman older than 75 with active COVID-19.

The CDR3 region has the DNA TGTGCCAGCTCACCCATTCGGGACAGGGGCTACACCTTC. Translation: CASSPIRDRGYTF. The chain combines TRBV18 with TRBJ1-2, with 8 bases fitting TRBD1. Germline CDR1 and CDR2: KGHSH and LQKENI. The CDR3 length is 13 residues. V dropped 3 bases and J dropped 8; count of bases not matched to a gene: 5.

The V gene is TRBV7-9, the J gene TRBJ2-2; possible D gene TRBD1, 6 bases. The CDR3 length is 17 residues. Germline V gene lookup returns CDR1 SEHNR and CDR2 FQNEAQ (reference sequence). V gave up 7 bases and J gave up 2 bases, with 20 bases separating them. In DNA, the CDR3 is TGTGCCAGCACCCCCCCAGGAAGGGGGATTAACACCGGGGAGCTGTTTTTT. This codes for CASTPPGRGINTGELFF.

This chain uses TRBV7-2 with TRBJ2-7; D is perhaps TRBD1 (6 bases). Germline CDR1 SGHTA, CDR2 FQGNSA. The CDR3 is 15 amino acids. Deletions cut 5 bases from V and 0 bases from J, with 14 bases between. CDR3 sequence reads: CASSHRTDPSYEQYF. The CDR3 region has the DNA TGTGCCAGCAGCCATCGGACAGATCCCTCCTACGAGCAGTACTTC.